What follows is one T cell receptor beta chain and its context. Its antigen remains unknown. This specimen comes from a study of a mutant IDH1 vaccine in newly diagnosed glioma. Study at large: Among treated patients, about 62% were male and roughly 40% female, and mean age was 40.4 years. General study findings and limits: Of all patients, roughly 93% showed vaccine-induced immune responses.

Clones were read by immunoSEQ multiplex PCR, and TCRdb kept only the in-frame ones, dropping some. The profile covers about 69,000 clones, with approximately 86% appearing a single time and 1.5% to 2.5% taken by the ten largest. V was clipped by 5 bases and J by 2 bases; unmatched bases: 6. From germline, CDR1 is KGHSH and CDR2 LQKENI. CDR3 length: 14 residues. Time point given: week 35, safety follow-up. Vaccine doses each comprised 300 ug of mutant IDH1 20-mer peptide, with topical imiquimod. The study enrolled donors with new WHO grade 3 or 4 IDH1-mutant, ATRX-lost astrocytomas. The specimen was PBMCs, collected from a glioma patient whose treatment included an IDH1 peptide vaccine. The sequence was collected from a man aged 25-40 years with glioma. V gene TRBV18 combines with J gene TRBJ2-7; 7 nucleotides align to TRBD1. CDR3 sequence reads: CASSTGAQTYEQYF. For the CDR3, the DNA is TGTGCCAGCTCAACAGGGGCCCAGACCTACGAGCAGTACTTC.